The source of this TCR beta chain is a study of radiation and T cells in renal cell carcinoma. Overall study results and limits: Without pretreatment biopsies, baseline tumor clonotype presence was undetermined. From baseline, blood top tumor clonotypes peaked at 2 weeks post-radiation.

Points on this clone: Antigen unknown.

Looked up from germline, CDR1 is MNHNS and CDR2 is SASEGT. The CDR3 extends over 16 amino acids. V lost 1 base to trimming and J lost 8 bases, with 20 bases between them. Profiled with immunoSEQ multiplex PCR; TCRdb holds only in-frame clones, not every one. The table has some 150,000 clones, about 87% seen once. Time point here: blood 2 weeks post-SBRT. The treatment was: 15 Gy SBRT to primary tumor, nephrectomy 4 weeks later. This renal cell carcinoma was of the clear cell type. The clonotype originates from a woman aged 45-59 years with renal cell carcinoma. The sequencing used blood, collected from a patient whose treatment included radiotherapy and nephrectomy. The chain carries TRBV6-1 and TRBJ1-2; D is possibly TRBD1 (5 bases). The CDR3 here is CASSEGRAPLYGGYTF. The CDR3 nucleotides are TGTGCCAGCAGTGAAGGCAGGGCTCCCCTATATGGAGGCTACACCTTC.